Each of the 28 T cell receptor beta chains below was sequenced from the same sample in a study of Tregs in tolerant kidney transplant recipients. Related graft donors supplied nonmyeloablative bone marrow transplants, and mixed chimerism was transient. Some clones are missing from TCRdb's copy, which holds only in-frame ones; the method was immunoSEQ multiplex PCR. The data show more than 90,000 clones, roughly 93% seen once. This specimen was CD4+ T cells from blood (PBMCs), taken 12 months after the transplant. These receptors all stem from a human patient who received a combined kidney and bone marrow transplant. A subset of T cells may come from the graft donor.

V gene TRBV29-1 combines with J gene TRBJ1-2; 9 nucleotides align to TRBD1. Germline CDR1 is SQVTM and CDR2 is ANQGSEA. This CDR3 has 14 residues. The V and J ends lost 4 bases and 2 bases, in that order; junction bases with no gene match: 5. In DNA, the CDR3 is TGCAGCGTTGCAGGACAGGGGACGAACTATGGCTACACCTTC. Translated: CSVAGQGTNYGYTF.

DNA of the CDR3: TGTGCCAGCAGTGGGTATATTAAGACTAGCGGACGAAGCACAGATACGCAGTATTTT. Translated, it gives CASSGYIKTSGRSTDTQYF. This chain uses TRBV2 with TRBJ2-3; 9 bases fit TRBD2. This CDR3 spans 19 amino acids. Germline trimming cut 4 bases from V and 0 bases from J; bases unmatched to any gene: 14. Germline-derived CDR1 and CDR2 are SNHLY and FYNNEI.

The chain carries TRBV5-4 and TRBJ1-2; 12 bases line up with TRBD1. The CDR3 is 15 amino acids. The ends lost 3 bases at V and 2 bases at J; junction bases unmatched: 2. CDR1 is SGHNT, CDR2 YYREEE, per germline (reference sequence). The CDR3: CASSWGQGANYGYTF. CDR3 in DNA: TGTGCCAGCAGCTGGGGACAGGGGGCCAACTATGGCTACACCTTC.

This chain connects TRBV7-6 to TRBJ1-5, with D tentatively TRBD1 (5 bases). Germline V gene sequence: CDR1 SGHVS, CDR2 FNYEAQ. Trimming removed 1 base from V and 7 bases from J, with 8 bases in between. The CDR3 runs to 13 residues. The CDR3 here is CASSLDRSQPQHF. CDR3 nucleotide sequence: TGTGCCAGCAGCTTAGACAGGTCGCAGCCCCAGCATTTT.

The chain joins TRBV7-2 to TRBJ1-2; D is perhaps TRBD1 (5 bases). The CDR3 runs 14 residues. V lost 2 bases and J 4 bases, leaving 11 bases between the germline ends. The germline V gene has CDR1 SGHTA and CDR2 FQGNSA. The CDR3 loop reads CASSLRGLLYGYTF. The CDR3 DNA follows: TGTGCCAGCAGCTTAAGGGGCCTGCTCTATGGCTACACCTTC.

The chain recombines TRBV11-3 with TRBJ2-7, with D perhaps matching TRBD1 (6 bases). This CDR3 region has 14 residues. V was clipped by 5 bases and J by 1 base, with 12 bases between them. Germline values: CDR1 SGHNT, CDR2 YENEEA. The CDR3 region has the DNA TGTGCCAGCAGCCCGCGGACAGAATCCTACGAGCAGTACTTC. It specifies CASSPRTESYEQYF.

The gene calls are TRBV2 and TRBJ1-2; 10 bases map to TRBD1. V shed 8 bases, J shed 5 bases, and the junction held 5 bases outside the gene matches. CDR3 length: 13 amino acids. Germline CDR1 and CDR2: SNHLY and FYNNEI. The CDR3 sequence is CASGWTGGYGYTF. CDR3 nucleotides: TGTGCCAGCGGCTGGACAGGGGGTTATGGCTACACCTTC. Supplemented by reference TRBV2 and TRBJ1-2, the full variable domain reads EPEVTQTPSHQVTQMGQEVILRCVPISNHLYFYWYRQILGQKVEFLVSFYNNEISEKSEIFDDQFSVERPDGSNFTLKIRSTKLEDSAMYFCASGWTGGYGYTFGSGTRLTVV.

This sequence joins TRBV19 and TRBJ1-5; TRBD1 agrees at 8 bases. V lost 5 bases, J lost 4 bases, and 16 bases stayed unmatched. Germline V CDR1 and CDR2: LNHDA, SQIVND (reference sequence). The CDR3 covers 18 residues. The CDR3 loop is CASSVPLRQGRGNQPQHF. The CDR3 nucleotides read TGTGCCAGTAGTGTCCCACTTCGACAGGGGAGGGGAAATCAGCCCCAGCATTTT.

The CDR3 nucleotides are TGTGCCAGCAGCTCATCTAGCGGGGGGGCCTACGAGCAGTACTTC. Translating gives CASSSSSGGAYEQYF. The chain combines TRBV7-2 with TRBJ2-7; 12 positions agree with TRBD2. CDR3 size: 15 residues. Trimming cost V 4 bases and J 2 bases; bases outside gene matches: 3. Germline CDR1 and CDR2: SGHTA and FQGNSA. Full variable domain (missing parts from reference TRBV7-2 and TRBJ2-7): GAGVSQSPSNKVTEKGKDVELRCDPISGHTALYWYRQSLGQGLEFLIYFQGNSAPDKSGLPSDRFSAERTGGSVSTLTIQRTQQEDSAVYLCASSSSSGGAYEQYFGPGTRLTVT.

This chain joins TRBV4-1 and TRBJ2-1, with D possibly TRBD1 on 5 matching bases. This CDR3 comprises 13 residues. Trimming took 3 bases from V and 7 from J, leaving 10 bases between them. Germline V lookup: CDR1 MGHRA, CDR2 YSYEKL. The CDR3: CASSHNNRNEQFF. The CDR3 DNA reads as TGCGCCAGCAGCCATAATAACAGGAATGAGCAGTTCTTC.

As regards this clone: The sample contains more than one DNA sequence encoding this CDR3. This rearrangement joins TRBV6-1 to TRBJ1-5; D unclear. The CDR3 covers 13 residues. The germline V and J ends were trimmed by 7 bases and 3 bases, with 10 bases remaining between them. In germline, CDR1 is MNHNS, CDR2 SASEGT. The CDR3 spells CASTQDLNQPQHF. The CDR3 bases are TGTGCCAGCACTCAGGATCTCAATCAGCCCCAGCATTTT.

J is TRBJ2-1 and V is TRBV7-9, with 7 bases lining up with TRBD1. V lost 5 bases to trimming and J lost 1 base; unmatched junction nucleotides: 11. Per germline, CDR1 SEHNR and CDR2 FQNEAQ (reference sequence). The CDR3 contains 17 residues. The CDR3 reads CASSPPRHRGSYNEQFF. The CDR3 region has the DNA TGTGCCAGCAGCCCACCAAGACACAGGGGATCCTACAATGAGCAGTTCTTC.

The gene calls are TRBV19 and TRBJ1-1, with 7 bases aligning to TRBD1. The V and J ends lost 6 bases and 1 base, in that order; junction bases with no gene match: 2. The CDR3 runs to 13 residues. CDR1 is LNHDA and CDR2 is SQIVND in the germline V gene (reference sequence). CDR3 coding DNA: TGTGCCAGTAGCCGACAGGGGAACACTGAAGCTTTCTTT. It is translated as CASSRQGNTEAFF.

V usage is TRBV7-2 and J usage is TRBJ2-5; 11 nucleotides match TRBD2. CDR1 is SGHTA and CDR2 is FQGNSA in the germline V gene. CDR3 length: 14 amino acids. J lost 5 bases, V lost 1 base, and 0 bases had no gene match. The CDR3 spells CASSLVAGGETQYF. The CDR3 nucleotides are TGTGCCAGCAGCTTAGTAGCGGGAGGGGAGACCCAGTACTTC.

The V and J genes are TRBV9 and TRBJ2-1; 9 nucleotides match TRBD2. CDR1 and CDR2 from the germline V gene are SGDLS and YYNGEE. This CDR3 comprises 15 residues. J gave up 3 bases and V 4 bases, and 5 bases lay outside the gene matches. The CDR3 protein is CASSWTSEYYNEQFF. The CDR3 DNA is TGTGCCAGCAGCTGGACTAGCGAGTACTACAATGAGCAGTTCTTC. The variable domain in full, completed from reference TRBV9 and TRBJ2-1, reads DSGVTQTPKHLITATGQRVTLRCSPRSGDLSVYWYQQSLDQGLQFLIQYYNGEERAKGNILERFSAQQFPDLHSELNLSSLELGDSALYFCASSWTSEYYNEQFFGPGTRLTVL.

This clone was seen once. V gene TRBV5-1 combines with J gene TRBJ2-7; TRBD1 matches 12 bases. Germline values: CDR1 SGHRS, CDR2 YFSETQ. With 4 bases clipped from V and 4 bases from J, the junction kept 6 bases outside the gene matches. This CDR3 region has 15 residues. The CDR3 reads CASSDRDRGRYEQYF. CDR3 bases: TGCGCCAGCAGCGACAGGGACAGGGGGCGTTACGAGCAGTACTTC.

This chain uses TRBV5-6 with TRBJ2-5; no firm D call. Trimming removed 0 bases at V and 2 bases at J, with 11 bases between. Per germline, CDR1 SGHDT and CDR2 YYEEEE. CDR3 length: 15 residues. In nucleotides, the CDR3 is TGTGCCAGCAGCTTGGCCAAGCTCCTACAAGAGACCCAGTACTTC. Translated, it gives CASSLAKLLQETQYF.

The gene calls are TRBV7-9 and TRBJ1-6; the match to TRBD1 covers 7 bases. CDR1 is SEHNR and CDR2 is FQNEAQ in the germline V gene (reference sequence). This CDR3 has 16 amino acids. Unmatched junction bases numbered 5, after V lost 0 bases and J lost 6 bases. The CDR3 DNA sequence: TGTGCCAGCAGCTTAGCTGGGACAGTCATTAATTCACCCCTCCACTTT. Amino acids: CASSLAGTVINSPLHF.

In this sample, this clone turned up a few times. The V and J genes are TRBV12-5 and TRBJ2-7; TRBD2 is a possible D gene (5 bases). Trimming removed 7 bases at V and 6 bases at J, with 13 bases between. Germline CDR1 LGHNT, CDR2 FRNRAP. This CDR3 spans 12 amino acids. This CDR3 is CASATGMGEQYF. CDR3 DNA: TGTGCTAGTGCCACCGGGATGGGCGAGCAGTACTTC.

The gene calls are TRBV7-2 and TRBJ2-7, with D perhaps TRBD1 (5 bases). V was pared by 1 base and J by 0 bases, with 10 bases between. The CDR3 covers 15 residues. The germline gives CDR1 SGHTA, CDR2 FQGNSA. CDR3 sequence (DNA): TGTGCCAGCAGCTTAGATAGGGGTACCTCCTACGAGCAGTACTTC. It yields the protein CASSLDRGTSYEQYF.

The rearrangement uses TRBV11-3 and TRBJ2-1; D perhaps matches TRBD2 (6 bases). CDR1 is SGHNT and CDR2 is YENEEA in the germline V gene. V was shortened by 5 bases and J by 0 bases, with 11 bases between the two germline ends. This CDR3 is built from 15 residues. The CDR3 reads CASSPRGSSYNEQFF. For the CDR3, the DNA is TGTGCCAGCAGCCCTCGGGGGAGCTCCTACAATGAGCAGTTCTTC.

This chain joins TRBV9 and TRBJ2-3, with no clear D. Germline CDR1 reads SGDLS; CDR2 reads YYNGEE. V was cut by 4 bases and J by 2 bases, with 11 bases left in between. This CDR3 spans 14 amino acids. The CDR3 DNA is TGTGCCAGCAGCCCGCGGCAATCCACAGATACGCAGTATTTT. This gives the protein CASSPRQSTDTQYF.

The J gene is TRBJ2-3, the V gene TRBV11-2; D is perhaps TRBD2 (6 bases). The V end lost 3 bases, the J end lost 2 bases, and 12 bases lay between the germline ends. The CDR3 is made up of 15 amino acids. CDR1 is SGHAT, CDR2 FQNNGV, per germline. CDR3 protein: CASSLPLAYTDTQYF. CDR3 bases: TGTGCCAGCAGCTTGCCTCTAGCGTACACAGATACGCAGTATTTT.

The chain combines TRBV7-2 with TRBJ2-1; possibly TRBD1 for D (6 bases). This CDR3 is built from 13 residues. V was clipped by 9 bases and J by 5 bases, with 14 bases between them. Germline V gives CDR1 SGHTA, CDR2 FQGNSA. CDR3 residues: CASEGTINNEQFF. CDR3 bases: TGTGCCAGTGAAGGGACAATTAACAATGAGCAGTTCTTC.

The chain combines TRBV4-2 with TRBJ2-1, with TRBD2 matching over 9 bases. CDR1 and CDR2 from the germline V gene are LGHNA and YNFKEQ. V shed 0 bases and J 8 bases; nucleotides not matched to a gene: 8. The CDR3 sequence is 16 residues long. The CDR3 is CASSQETRGGSDEQFF. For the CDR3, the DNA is TGTGCCAGCAGCCAAGAAACGCGGGGGGGCTCCGATGAGCAGTTCTTC.

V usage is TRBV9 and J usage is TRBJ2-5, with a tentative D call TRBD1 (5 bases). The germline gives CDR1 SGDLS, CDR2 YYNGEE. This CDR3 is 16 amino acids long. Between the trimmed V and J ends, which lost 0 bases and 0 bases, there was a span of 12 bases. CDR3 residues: CASSVAGQGYQETQYF. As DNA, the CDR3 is TGTGCCAGCAGCGTAGCTGGGCAGGGATACCAAGAGACCCAGTACTTC.

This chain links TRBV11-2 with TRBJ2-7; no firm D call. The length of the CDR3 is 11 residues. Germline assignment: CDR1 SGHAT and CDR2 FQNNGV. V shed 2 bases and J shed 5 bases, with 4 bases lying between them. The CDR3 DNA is TGTGCCAGCAGCTTATGGCACGAGCAGTACTTC. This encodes CASSLWHEQYF. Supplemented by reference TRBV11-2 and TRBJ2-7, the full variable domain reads EAGVAQSPRYKIIEKRQSVAFWCNPISGHATLYWYQQILGQGPKLLIQFQNNGVVDDSQLPKDRFSAERLKGVDSTLKIQPAKLEDSAVYLCASSLWHEQYFGPGTRLTVT.

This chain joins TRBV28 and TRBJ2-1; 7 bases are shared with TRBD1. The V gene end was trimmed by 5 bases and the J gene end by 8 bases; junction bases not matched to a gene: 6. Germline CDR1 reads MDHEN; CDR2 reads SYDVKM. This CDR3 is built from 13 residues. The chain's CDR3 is CASSIRDRHEQFF. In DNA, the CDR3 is TGTGCCAGCAGTATCAGGGACAGACATGAGCAGTTCTTC.